This T cell receptor (beta chain) was documented in a study of blood T cell repertoires in COVID-19. Here immunoSEQ multiplex PCR was the method, and the copy in TCRdb shows in-frame clones only, minus some. Here the sample spans nearly 250,000 clones, approximately 84% being singletons. The CDR3 extends over 12 amino acids. Germline V gene sequence: CDR1 SQVTM, CDR2 ANQGSEA. V lost 6 bases, J lost 3 bases, and 9 bases lay in between. Sequenced material: peripheral blood. This receptor was taken from a woman aged 80 or older with acute or convalescent COVID-19. J is TRBJ2-1 and V is TRBV29-1, with a tentative D call TRBD2 (6 bases). The CDR3: CSVSSGYNEQFF. CDR3 nucleotide sequence: TGCAGCGTAAGTAGCGGCTACAATGAGCAGTTCTTC.